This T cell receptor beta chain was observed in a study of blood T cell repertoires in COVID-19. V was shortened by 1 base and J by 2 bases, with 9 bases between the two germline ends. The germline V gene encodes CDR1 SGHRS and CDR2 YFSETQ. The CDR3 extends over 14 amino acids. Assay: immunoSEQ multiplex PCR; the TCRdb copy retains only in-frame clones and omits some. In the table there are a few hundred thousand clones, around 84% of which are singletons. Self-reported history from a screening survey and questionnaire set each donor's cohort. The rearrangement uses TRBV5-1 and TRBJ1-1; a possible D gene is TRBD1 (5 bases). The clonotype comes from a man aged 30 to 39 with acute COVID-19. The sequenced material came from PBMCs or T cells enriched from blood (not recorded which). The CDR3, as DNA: TGCGCCAGCAGCTTGCAGACAGCCAACACTGAAGCTTTCTTT. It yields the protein CASSLQTANTEAFF.